This is a list of T cell receptor beta chains from one sample in a study of identical twins. MiXCR was run by TCRdb on the 5' RACE reads, yielding one entry per CDR3 protein. Of roughly 690,000 distinct CDR3 sequences in the sample, roughly 6% were seen once. Sequencing was carried out using naive T cells sorted from blood. The source of these receptors is a man younger than 35 in good health. Each CDR3 is given with its conserved first and last residue. The order of the fields is clone size, D gene, V gene, J gene, CDR3 DNA, CDR3 protein. The D gene is left open where the match is weak. Part of the rows lack a size; the others show once, few, many or a class for expanded clones.

-	TRBD2	TRBV27	TRBJ2-1	TGTGCCAGCAGTCACGGGACTAGCGGGATCAATGAGCAGTTCTTC	CASSHGTSGINEQFF
few	-	TRBV3-1	TRBJ2-1	TGTGCCAGCAGCGAGGGGAGGAGCGAAGACCAATACAATGAGCAGTTCTTC	CASSEGRSEDQYNEQFF
many	-	TRBV3-1	TRBJ1-2	TGTGCCAGCAGCCAAGTCTGGGGCCCTGATGGCTACACCTTC	CASSQVWGPDGYTF
few	TRBD1	TRBV4-3	TRBJ1-2	TGCGCCAGCAGCAACGGACAGGGGGCGTATGGTAACTATGGCTACACCTTC	CASSNGQGAYGNYGYTF
many	-	TRBV5-1	TRBJ1-1	TGCGCCAGCAGCCCCGGGGCTGGGGCGTCCACTGAAGCTTTCTTT	CASSPGAGASTEAFF
many	TRBD1	TRBV5-1	TRBJ2-1	TGCGCCAGTTACCGGGACAGTGATGAGCAGTTCTTC	CASYRDSDEQFF
few	TRBD2	TRBV6-1	TRBJ2-2	TGTGCCACCCGAGGACTAGCGGGAGGTCTCACCGGGGAGCTGTTTTTT	CATRGLAGGLTGELFF
-	-	TRBV9	TRBJ1-5	TGTGCCAGCAGCTACGCAGGGGCGAGCAATCAGCCCCAGCATTTT	CASSYAGASNQPQHF
many	TRBD2	TRBV19	TRBJ2-1	TGTGCCAGTGCGGGGGGTAGCGGGTCTTACAATGAGCAGTTCTTC	CASAGGSGSYNEQFF
few	TRBD1	TRBV9	TRBJ2-1	TGTGCCAGCAGCGTAGGGGGACAGGGCAGCAATGAGCAGTTCTTC	CASSVGGQGSNEQFF
many	-	TRBV27	TRBJ2-7	TGTGCCAGCAGTTTGTTTGAGGGAGCCCCTACCTACGAGCAGTACTTC	CASSLFEGAPTYEQYF
few	TRBD1	TRBV12-3/TRBV12-4	TRBJ1-5	TGTGCCAGCAGTCCTCTGGGACAGGATTCTCAGCCCCAGCATTTT	CASSPLGQDSQPQHF
few	-	TRBV5-1	TRBJ2-1	TGCGCCAGCAGCTTGGTTTTAGGGGCTAATGAGCAGTTCTTC	CASSLVLGANEQFF
-	TRBD1	TRBV12-3/TRBV12-4	TRBJ1-2	TGTGCCAGCAGACGTTCAGGGGGGTGGGATGGCTACACCTTC	CASRRSGGWDGYTF
many	TRBD2	TRBV6-5	TRBJ2-1	TGTGCCAGCAGTTACTCGGCGGGAGAAGTCGACAATGAGCAGTTCTTC	CASSYSAGEVDNEQFF
many	-	TRBV12-3/TRBV12-4	TRBJ1-5	TGTGCCAGCAGTTTGTCACTCCGCGCGCCCCAGCATTTT	CASSLSLRAPQHF
few	TRBD2	TRBV15	TRBJ2-5	TGTGCCACCTCTGAACGGGAGGCCCCGGGGGACCAGTACTTC	CATSEREAPGDQYF
many	-	TRBV7-3	TRBJ2-3	TGTGCCAGCAGCTTAAGGGGACTGGCGGATACGCAGTATTTT	CASSLRGLADTQYF
few	TRBD2	TRBV20-1	TRBJ2-1	TGCAGTGCTTCAACCGGGACTACCCTGAACAATGAGCAGTTCTTC	CSASTGTTLNNEQFF
many	-	TRBV2	TRBJ2-5	TGTGCCAGCAGTGGGCAATCCCAAGAGACCCAGTACTTC	CASSGQSQETQYF
few	-	TRBV18	TRBJ2-1	TGTGCCAGCTCACCACAGCCTGCATGGGAGCAGTTCTTC	CASSPQPAWEQFF
many	-	TRBV29-1	TRBJ2-1	TGCAGCATAGCTATTTCCTACAATGAGCAGTTCTTC	CSIAISYNEQFF
few	-	TRBV15	TRBJ1-1	TGTGCCACCCAAGCTGGCAGGACCATGAACACTGAAGCTTTCTTT	CATQAGRTMNTEAFF
many	-	TRBV20-1	TRBJ1-1	TGCAGTGCAAAGGGGGGAGCTGAAGCTTTCTTT	CSAKGGAEAFF
few	TRBD2	TRBV20-1	TRBJ2-2	TGCAGTGCTAGAGATAGCGGGAGTCGGGGCGGGGAGCTGTTTTTT	CSARDSGSRGGELFF
many	-	TRBV7-9	TRBJ2-5	TGTGCCAGCACCTTAGCAGGGCCTACCCAAGAGACCCAGTACTTC	CASTLAGPTQETQYF
-	TRBD1	TRBV6-6	TRBJ1-2	TGTGCCAGCAGGGAACAGGGGTATAATGGCTACACCTTC	CASREQGYNGYTF
few	-	TRBV19	TRBJ2-6	TGTGCCAGTACCCCGAGGGGCGAAGGGGCCAACGTCCTGACTTTC	CASTPRGEGANVLTF
-	-	TRBV4-3	TRBJ2-3	TGCGCCAGCAGCCAAGGGTCTACAGGGCAGACAGATACGCAGTATTTT	CASSQGSTGQTDTQYF
many	TRBD2	TRBV6-1	TRBJ2-3	TGTGCCACCAGGAGACTAGCGGGCCGAGCAGATACGCAGTATTTT	CATRRLAGRADTQYF
many	-	TRBV7-2	TRBJ2-3	TGTGCCAGCAGCTTAGGCGAGCACACAGATACGCAGTATTTT	CASSLGEHTDTQYF
-	-	TRBV3-1	TRBJ2-5	TGTGCCAGCAGCCAAGGAGGCTGGCCCCAAGAGACCCAGTACTTC	CASSQGGWPQETQYF
many	TRBD1	TRBV29-1	TRBJ2-3	TGCAGCGTTTCGACAGGGGCGGAGGGCTTCGGCACAGATACGCAGTATTTT	CSVSTGAEGFGTDTQYF
few	TRBD2	TRBV12-3/TRBV12-4	TRBJ2-5	TGTGCCAGCAGAATTAGCGGGACCGGAGAGACCCAGTACTTC	CASRISGTGETQYF
few	-	TRBV4-3	TRBJ2-1	TGCGCCAGCAGCCAAGATACAGGACCGGCGAATGAGCAGTTCTTC	CASSQDTGPANEQFF
few	-	TRBV27	TRBJ2-5	TGTGCCAGCAGTTACGGGATCAGAGCCCAGTACTTC	CASSYGIRAQYF
many	TRBD2	TRBV5-1	TRBJ2-3	TGCGCCAGCAGAGGATGGACAGGGCCCGTGACTAGCGGGAGCTGGGATACGCAGTATTTT	CASRGWTGPVTSGSWDTQYF
-	-	TRBV9	TRBJ1-2	TGTGCCAGCAGCGTAGAAATGACACCCCTGGACTATGGCTACACCTTC	CASSVEMTPLDYGYTF
few	-	TRBV3-1	TRBJ2-1	TGTGCCAGCAGCTTAATCGGGGGATTGTCCAATGAGCAGTTCTTC	CASSLIGGLSNEQFF
-	-	TRBV4-1	TRBJ2-5	TGCGCCAGCAGCCAAAGCCCGGGAGTGGGTATGGAGACCCAGTACTTC	CASSQSPGVGMETQYF
many	TRBD2	TRBV20-1	TRBJ2-1	TGCAGTGCTAGTGGGGGACTAGCGGGAGGAGGGCAGTTCTTC	CSASGGLAGGGQFF
-	-	TRBV29-1	TRBJ1-1	TGCAGCGCAGTGGCAGGGGCGATCACTGAAGCTTTCTTT	CSAVAGAITEAFF
many	TRBD1	TRBV4-3	TRBJ2-2	TGCGCCAGCAGCCAGTACTGGGACAGGGAGGCCGGGGAGCTGTTTTTT	CASSQYWDREAGELFF
many	-	TRBV4-2	TRBJ2-4	TGTGCCAGCAGCCAACAACCGTCTCCCCGGGAAAACATTCAGTACTTC	CASSQQPSPRENIQYF